This T cell receptor beta chain was found in a study of blood T cell repertoires in COVID-19. Using immunoSEQ multiplex PCR, the repertoire was profiled, and TCRdb retains in-frame clones only, with some absent. Of 70,000 to 90,000 clones detected, around 90% appear once; the ten largest clones hold roughly 28%. Trimming took 8 bases from V and 4 from J, leaving 16 bases between them. This CDR3 has 14 amino acids. The germline CDR1 and CDR2 sequences are MDHEN and SYDVKM. This TCR was sampled from a man between 45 and 60 years old with acute or convalescent COVID-19. The sequenced material came from peripheral blood. J is TRBJ2-3 and V is TRBV28; D perhaps matches TRBD2 (6 bases). Here the CDR3 DNA reads TGTGCCAGCGGGGGGACTCTCCCTGCAGATACGCAGTATTTT. This translates into CASGGTLPADTQYF.